Described below is a single T cell receptor beta chain sequence and its context. These data belong to a study of blood T cell repertoires in COVID-19. Across the whole study: T cells, B-cell-depleted T cells, or PBMCs provided the cDNA or gDNA that served as material.

The V and J ends lost 3 bases and 6 bases, in that order; junction bases with no gene match: 4. Germline V CDR1 and CDR2: ENHRY, SYGVKD. The CDR3 spans 13 residues. In the study's own analysis: Estimated nucleated cell counts came from reference gene primer amplification. Here immunoSEQ multiplex PCR was the method, and the copy in TCRdb shows in-frame clones only, minus some. V and J calls and clone size are given by that table; D and trimming were obtained from the DNA. The sample lists about 200,000 clones, 85% to 90% seen once, with around 1.5% in the top ten. This sequence originates from a man aged 18 to 30 with active or convalescent COVID-19. The rearrangement links TRBV10-3 to TRBJ1-2; 7 nucleotides agree with TRBD1. Sequenced: peripheral blood. The CDR3 protein is CAISDVTGDGYTF. The CDR3 DNA sequence: TGTGCCATCAGTGACGTCACAGGGGATGGCTACACCTTC.